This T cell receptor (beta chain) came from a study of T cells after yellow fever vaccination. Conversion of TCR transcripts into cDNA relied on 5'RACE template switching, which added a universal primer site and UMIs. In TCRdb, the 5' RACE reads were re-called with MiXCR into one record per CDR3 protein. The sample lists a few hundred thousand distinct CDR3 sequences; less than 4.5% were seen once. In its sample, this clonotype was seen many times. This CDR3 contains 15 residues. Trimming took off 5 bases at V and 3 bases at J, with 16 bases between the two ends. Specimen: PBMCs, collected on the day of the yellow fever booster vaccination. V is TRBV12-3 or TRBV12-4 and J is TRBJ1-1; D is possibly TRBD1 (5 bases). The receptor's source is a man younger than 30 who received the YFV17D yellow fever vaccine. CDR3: CASSGMGGRDTEAFF. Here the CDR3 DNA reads TGTGCCAGCAGTGGCATGGGGGGAAGGGACACTGAAGCTTTCTTT.